This TCR beta chain originates from a study of blood T cell repertoires in COVID-19. About the research overall: Both acute and convalescent COVID-19 samples were obtained from the United States, Italy and Spain.

The CDR3 length is 19 residues. Looked up from germline, CDR1 is SGHKS and CDR2 is YYEKEE (reference sequence). V shed 2 bases and J 3 bases; nucleotides not matched to a gene: 13. As processed by the authors: Reference gene primer amplification yielded estimated nucleated cell counts. Assay used: immunoSEQ multiplex PCR; TCRdb lists only in-frame clones, some missing. V and J calls and clone size come straight from that table; D and trimming were deduced from the DNA. The sample lists about 220,000 clones; around 86% were seen once. This rearrangement joins TRBV5-5 to TRBJ2-3; TRBD2 matches 12 bases. Sequenced sample: peripheral blood. The receptor was isolated from a woman aged 70-85 years with COVID-19, enrolled during active disease. CDR3 bases: TGTGCCAGCAGCTTACTAGCGGGAGGAGGAGGTGGAGCTACAGATACGCAGTATTTT. Translation: CASSLLAGGGGGATDTQYF.